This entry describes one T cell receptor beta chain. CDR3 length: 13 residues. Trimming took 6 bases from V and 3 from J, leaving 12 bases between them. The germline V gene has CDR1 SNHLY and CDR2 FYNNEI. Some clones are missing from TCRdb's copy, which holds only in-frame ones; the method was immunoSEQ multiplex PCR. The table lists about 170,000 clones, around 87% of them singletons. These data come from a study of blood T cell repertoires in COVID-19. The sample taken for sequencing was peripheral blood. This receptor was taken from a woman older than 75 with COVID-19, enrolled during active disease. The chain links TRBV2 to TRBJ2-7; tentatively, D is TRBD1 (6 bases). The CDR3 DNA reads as TGTGCCAGCAGCCGACAGGTGGGCTACGAGCAGTACTTC. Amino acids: CASSRQVGYEQYF. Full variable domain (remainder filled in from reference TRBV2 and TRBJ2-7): EPEVTQTPSHQVTQMGQEVILRCVPISNHLYFYWYRQILGQKVEFLVSFYNNEISEKSEIFDDQFSVERPDGSNFTLKIRSTKLEDSAMYFCASSRQVGYEQYFGPGTRLTVT.